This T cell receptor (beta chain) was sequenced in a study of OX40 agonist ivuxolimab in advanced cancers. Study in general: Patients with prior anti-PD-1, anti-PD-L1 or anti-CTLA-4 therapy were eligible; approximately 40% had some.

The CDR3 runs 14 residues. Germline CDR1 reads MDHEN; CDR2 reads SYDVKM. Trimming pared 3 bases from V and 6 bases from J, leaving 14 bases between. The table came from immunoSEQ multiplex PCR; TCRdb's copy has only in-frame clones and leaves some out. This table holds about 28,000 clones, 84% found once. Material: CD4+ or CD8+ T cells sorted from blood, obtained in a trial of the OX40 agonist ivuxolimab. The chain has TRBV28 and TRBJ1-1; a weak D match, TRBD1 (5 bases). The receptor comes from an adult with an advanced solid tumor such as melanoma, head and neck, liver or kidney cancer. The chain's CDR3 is CASSFQGRLAEAFF. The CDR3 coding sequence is TGTGCCAGCAGTTTTCAGGGTAGGTTGGCTGAAGCTTTCTTT.